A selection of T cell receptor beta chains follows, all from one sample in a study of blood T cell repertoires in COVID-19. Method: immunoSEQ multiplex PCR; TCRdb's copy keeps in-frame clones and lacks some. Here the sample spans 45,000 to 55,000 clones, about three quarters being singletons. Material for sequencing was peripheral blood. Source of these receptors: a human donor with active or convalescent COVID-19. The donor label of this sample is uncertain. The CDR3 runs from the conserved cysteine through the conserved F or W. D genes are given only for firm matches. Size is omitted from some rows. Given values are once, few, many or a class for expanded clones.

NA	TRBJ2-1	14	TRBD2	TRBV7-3	CASSFGSSGHGQFF	TGTGCCAGCAGCTTTGGCTCTAGCGGGCATGGGCAGTTCTTC
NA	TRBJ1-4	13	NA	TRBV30	CAWNTANNEKLFF	TGTGCCTGGAATACAGCCAATAATGAAAAACTGTTTTTT
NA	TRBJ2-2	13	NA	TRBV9	CASSARNTGELFF	TGTGCCAGCAGCGCCCGTAACACCGGGGAGCTGTTTTTT
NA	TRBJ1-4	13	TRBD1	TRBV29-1	CSVSRDRDGKLFF	TGCAGCGTTTCCCGGGACAGGGACGGGAAACTGTTTTTT
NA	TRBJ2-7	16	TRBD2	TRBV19	CASSGETSGSSYEQYF	TGTGCCAGTAGTGGGGAGACTAGCGGGTCCTCCTACGAGCAGTACTTC
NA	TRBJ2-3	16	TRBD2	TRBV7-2	CASSQLAGRKTDTQYF	TGTGCCAGCAGCCAACTAGCGGGGAGGAAGACAGATACGCAGTATTTT
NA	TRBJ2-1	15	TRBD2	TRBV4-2	CASRPGASGRDEQFF	TGTGCCAGCAGACCAGGGGCTAGCGGGAGGGATGAGCAGTTCTTC
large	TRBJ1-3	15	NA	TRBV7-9	CASSYGQGTGNTIYF	TGTGCCAGCAGCTATGGGCAGGGCACTGGAAACACCATATATTTT
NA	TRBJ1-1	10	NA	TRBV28	CASRDRAAFF	TGTGCCAGCAGGGACAGAGCTGCTTTCTTT
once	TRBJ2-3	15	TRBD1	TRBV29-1	CSVTNRDRATDTQYF	TGCAGCGTTACAAACCGGGACAGGGCAACAGATACGCAGTATTTT
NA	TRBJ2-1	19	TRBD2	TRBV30	CAWSVTRGYSGRPDNEQFF	TGTGCCTGGAGTGTAACCAGGGGGTATAGCGGGAGGCCCGACAATGAGCAGTTCTTC
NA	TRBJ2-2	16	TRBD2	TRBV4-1	CASSLLAGGDTGELFF	TGCGCCAGCAGCCTCCTAGCGGGAGGAGACACCGGGGAGCTGTTTTTT
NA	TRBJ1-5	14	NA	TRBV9	CASSDSGVNQPQHF	TGTGCCAGCAGTGACTCGGGTGTCAATCAGCCCCAGCATTTT
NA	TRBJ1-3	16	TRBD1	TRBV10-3	CAISESAGGVGNTIYF	TGTGCCATCAGTGAGTCGGCAGGGGGCGTCGGAAACACCATATATTTT
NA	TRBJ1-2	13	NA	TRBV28	CASSDPTGYGYTF	TGTGCCAGCAGTGACCCGACGGGTTATGGCTACACCTTC
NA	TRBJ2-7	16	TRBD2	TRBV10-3	CAISEGGGPISYEQYF	TGTGCCATCAGTGAGGGGGGAGGGCCTATTTCCTACGAGCAGTACTTC
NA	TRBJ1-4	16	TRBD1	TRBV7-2	CASSFQGQGAWEKLFF	TGTGCCAGCAGCTTCCAAGGACAGGGGGCTTGGGAAAAACTGTTTTTT
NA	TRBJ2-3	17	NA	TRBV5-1	CASSFLRLDSSTDTQYF	TGCGCCAGCAGCTTCCTCCGACTAGATTCTAGCACAGATACGCAGTATTTT
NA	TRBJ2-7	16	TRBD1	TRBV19	CASSSNVRDSRYEQYF	TGTGCCAGTAGTTCCAACGTCCGGGACAGCCGATACGAGCAGTACTTC
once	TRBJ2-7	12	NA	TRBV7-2	CASRQDLYEQYF	TGTGCCAGTCGACAGGACCTCTACGAGCAGTACTTC